This T cell receptor beta chain was recorded in a study of T cells after somatic rescue of genetic block. V shed 0 bases and J shed 5 bases, with 28 bases lying between them. CDR1 and CDR2 (germline): KGHSH, LQKENI. This CDR3 comprises 20 residues. The table came from immunoSEQ multiplex PCR; TCRdb's copy has only in-frame clones and leaves some out. The data hold 60,000 to 75,000 clones, with under 95% observed a single time. This clonotype was obtained from a man aged 35 to 55. The sequenced sample consisted of peripheral blood mononuclear cells (PBMCs). The rearrangement links TRBV18 to TRBJ2-5; D is possibly TRBD1 or TRBD2 (5 bases each). DNA for the CDR3: TGTGCCAGCTCACCACCAGTTCCGAACGGCACGGGGACCAAGGTCGAGACCCAGTACTTC. This encodes CASSPPVPNGTGTKVETQYF.